These 32 T cell receptor beta chains came from one sample sequenced in a study of T cell responses to AZD1222 COVID-19 vaccine. TCRdb's copy holds only in-frame clones and misses some; the assay was immunoSEQ multiplex PCR. The repertoire holds some 120,000 clones, with roughly 91% as singletons. The material sequenced was peripheral blood, taken on day 0 of MenACWY control vaccination. The receptors were gathered from an adult in good health.

V and J are TRBV15 and TRBJ2-2; tentative D call: TRBD1 (6 bases). The V end was cut by 0 bases, the J end by 5 bases, with 22 bases between. The CDR3 covers 19 residues. CDR1 is LNHNV, CDR2 YYDKDF, per germline (reference sequence). The CDR3 here is CATSRDLMDSRTRTGELFF. CDR3 DNA: TGTGCCACCAGCAGAGATCTGATGGACAGCCGAACGCGTACCGGGGAGCTGTTTTTT.

This clone has only one observation. The rearrangement links TRBV5-6 to TRBJ2-1; D perhaps matches TRBD2 (5 bases). Trimming shortened V by 5 bases and J by 5 bases, and 11 bases separated the two germline ends. CDR1 SGHDT and CDR2 YYEEEE come from the germline V gene. The CDR3 contains 13 residues. This chain's CDR3 is CASRERADNEQFF. CDR3 DNA sequence: TGTGCCAGCAGGGAGCGAGCGGACAATGAGCAGTTCTTC.

J is TRBJ1-2 and V is TRBV7-9, with D possibly TRBD1 on 5 matching bases. This CDR3 contains 13 residues. Deletions cut 5 bases from V and 8 bases from J, with 15 bases between. The germline CDR1 and CDR2 sequences are SEHNR and FQNEAQ (reference sequence). CDR3 DNA sequence: TGTGCCAGCAGCCACAGCGGGGGTGAAGGCTACACCTTC. Its protein is CASSHSGGEGYTF.

V and J are TRBV7-6 and TRBJ1-1; D gene unclear. The CDR3 runs to 16 residues. V shed 1 base and J shed 4 bases, with 16 bases lying between them. The germline V gene has CDR1 SGHVS and CDR2 FNYEAQ. Here the CDR3 reads CASSLGLTSVLTEAFF. CDR3 nucleotide sequence: TGTGCCAGCAGCTTAGGACTTACCAGCGTTCTCACTGAAGCTTTCTTT.

This sequence joins TRBV3-1 (or the pseudogene TRBV3-2) and TRBJ2-1, with D tentatively TRBD1 or TRBD2 (6 bases each). The CDR3 is 17 amino acids. Germline CDR1 and CDR2: LGHDT and YNNKEL (reference sequence). V shed 4 bases and J shed 2 bases, with 18 bases lying between them. CDR3 in DNA: TGTGCCAGCAGCCGGGGGGCCTCGGGACAAACCTACAATGAGCAGTTCTTC. It translates to CASSRGASGQTYNEQFF.

The J gene is TRBJ1-2, the V gene TRBV23-1; D remains unclear. TRBV23-1 is sorted into the ORF group, with uncertain function. Trimming cost V 10 bases and J 7 bases, with 16 bases left between them. The CDR3 has 12 residues. The CDR3: CATNLLTSGYTF. The DNA of the CDR3 is TGCGCCACGAACCTTCTAACTAGTGGCTACACCTTC.

CDR3 sequence: CASSKLRSGVETQYF. The CDR3, as DNA: TGTGCCAGCAGCAAATTACGGTCAGGGGTGGAGACCCAGTACTTC. The chain couples TRBV11-1 to TRBJ2-5; possibly TRBD1 for D (6 bases). CDR1 SGHAT and CDR2 FQDESV come from the germline V gene (reference sequence). V lost 5 bases and J lost 5, with 18 bases in between. This CDR3 has 15 residues.

The rearrangement links TRBV10-3 to TRBJ1-1; TRBD1 is a possible D gene (5 bases). CDR1 ENHRY and CDR2 SYGVKD come from the germline V gene. V gave up 0 bases and J gave up 11 bases, with 13 bases separating them. CDR3 length equals 13 residues. For the CDR3, the DNA is TGTGCCATCAGTGAGTCGGCCCGCCGGGGGGCTTTCTTT. This encodes CAISESARRGAFF.

The genes are TRBV11-3 and TRBJ2-2, with TRBD1 as a possible D gene (5 bases). CDR1 is SGHNT and CDR2 is YENEEA in the germline V gene. The CDR3 runs to 15 residues. The V end lost 6 bases, the J end lost 0 bases, and 11 bases lay between the germline ends. The CDR3 is CASRAGPANTGELFF. As DNA, the CDR3 is TGTGCCAGCAGAGCAGGGCCCGCGAACACCGGGGAGCTGTTTTTT.

The chain employs TRBV4-1 and TRBJ1-3; the D gene is possibly TRBD1 (6 bases). CDR3 length: 17 amino acids. V shed 0 bases and J shed 4 bases, with 16 bases lying between them. CDR1 and CDR2 (germline): MGHRA, YSYEKL. The CDR3 DNA is TGCGCCAGCAGCCAAGAACCTACAGGGACACTGGGAAACACCATATATTTT. This encodes CASSQEPTGTLGNTIYF.

V usage is TRBV3-1 (or the pseudogene TRBV3-2) and J usage is TRBJ2-7; 16 bases map to TRBD2. The CDR3 is made up of 17 amino acids. Trimming cost V 4 bases and J 4 bases; bases outside gene matches: 7. Germline CDR1 LGHDT, CDR2 YNNKEL (reference sequence). The CDR3 coding sequence is TGTGCCAGCAGCCCTGTGGGACTAGCGGGAGGGCGATACGAGCAGTACTTC. Its translation is CASSPVGLAGGRYEQYF.

V is TRBV5-5 and J is TRBJ2-7, with a possible D match to TRBD1 (6 bases). CDR1 is SGHKS and CDR2 is YYEKEE in the germline V gene (reference sequence). Trimming left V 0 bases short and J 5 bases short, with 12 bases between. The CDR3 has 14 amino acids. CDR3 in amino acids: CASSLEGVQHEQYF. CDR3 nucleotides: TGTGCCAGCAGCTTGGAGGGGGTGCAGCACGAGCAGTACTTC.

This chain links TRBV5-6 with TRBJ2-3; 7 bases are shared with TRBD2. V shed 1 base and J 4 bases; nucleotides not matched to a gene: 6. The V gene's germline CDR1 is SGHDT and CDR2 YYEEEE. This CDR3 has 15 residues. The CDR3 spells CASSLRSGTADTQYF. The CDR3 nucleotides are TGTGCCAGCAGCTTGAGGAGCGGGACCGCAGATACGCAGTATTTT.

The chain carries TRBV29-1 and TRBJ2-3; 7 positions match TRBD1. V dropped 6 bases and J dropped 2; count of bases not matched to a gene: 5. Germline V gives CDR1 SQVTM, CDR2 ANQGSEA. The CDR3 totals 13 residues. The CDR3: CSVVDRPTDTQYF. The CDR3 nucleotides are TGCAGCGTCGTGGACAGGCCCACAGATACGCAGTATTTT.

In the case of this clone: Other nucleotide sequences from this sample produce the same CDR3. The rearrangement links TRBV5-1 to TRBJ1-4; unclear D gene. The CDR3 length is 14 residues. Germline V gene sequence: CDR1 SGHRS, CDR2 YFSETQ. Trimming pared 0 bases from V and 2 bases from J, leaving 5 bases between. The CDR3 loop reads CASSLDSTNEKLFF. CDR3 in DNA: TGCGCCAGCAGCTTGGACAGCACTAATGAAAAACTGTTTTTT. The complete variable domain, with remaining parts taken from reference TRBV5-1 and TRBJ1-4, reads KAGVTQTPRYLIKTRGQQVTLSCSPISGHRSVSWYQQTPGQGLQFLFEYFSETQRNKGNFPGRFSGRQFSNSRSEMNVSTLELGDSALYLCASSLDSTNEKLFFGSGTQLSVL.

The J gene is TRBJ2-7, the V gene TRBV7-2, with 9 positions matching TRBD1. Trimming at V came to 8 bases and at J to 1 base, leaving 18 bases not matched to a gene. The CDR3 is 18 amino acids. Germline V gene data show CDR1 as SGHTA and CDR2 as FQGNSA. CDR3 DNA sequence: TGTGCCAGCTCCAAAGGGAGGACAGGGGCGAGTTATTCCTACGAGCAGTACTTC. It is translated as CASSKGRTGASYSYEQYF.

The chain carries TRBV4-2 and TRBJ2-1; D possibly corresponds to TRBD2 (6 bases). Trimming shortened V by 7 bases and J by 3 bases, and 16 bases separated the two germline ends. The V gene's germline CDR1 is LGHNA and CDR2 YNFKEQ. CDR3 length: 15 amino acids. The CDR3: CASTKQGTFYNEQFF. CDR3 bases: TGTGCCAGCACCAAACAAGGGACTTTCTACAATGAGCAGTTCTTC.

The V and J genes are TRBV29-1 and TRBJ1-1; D remains ambiguous. With 4 bases removed from V and 3 bases from J, the gap between germline ends came to 12 bases. Germline lookup yields CDR1 SQVTM and CDR2 ANQGSEA. CDR3 length equals 13 residues. This chain's CDR3 is CSVVGRTDTEAFF. Written as DNA, the CDR3 is TGCAGCGTTGTTGGGAGAACTGACACTGAAGCTTTCTTT.

The chain joins TRBV7-2 to TRBJ2-3; 8 bases are a match to TRBD2. J lost 4 bases, V lost 7 bases, and 13 bases had no gene match. The germline V gene encodes CDR1 SGHTA and CDR2 FQGNSA. The CDR3 is 16 amino acids. The chain's CDR3 is CASTPLSGRLSDTQYF. The CDR3 nucleotides read TGTGCCAGCACCCCTTTGAGCGGGAGACTGTCAGATACGCAGTATTTT.

The rearrangement joins TRBV19 to TRBJ1-6; D possibly corresponds to TRBD1 (5 bases). Per germline, CDR1 LNHDA and CDR2 SQIVND (reference sequence). This CDR3 comprises 13 residues. Trimming took off 1 base at V and 10 bases at J, with 8 bases between the two ends. The CDR3 sequence is CASSIGGESPLHF. CDR3 nucleotide sequence: TGTGCCAGTAGTATAGGGGGCGAGTCACCCCTCCACTTT.

This chain connects TRBV10-2 to TRBJ1-2, with D perhaps matching TRBD1 (6 bases). Germline V CDR1 and CDR2: WSHSY, SAAADI. The CDR3 extends over 14 amino acids. Deletions cut 3 bases from V and 4 bases from J, with 12 bases between. The CDR3 loop is CASSDSQGPYGYTF. Here the CDR3 DNA reads TGCGCCAGCAGTGACTCCCAGGGGCCCTATGGCTACACCTTC.

Here the CDR3 DNA reads TGTGCCAGCAGCCTATATTCTACTGAAGCTTTCTTT. This sequence encodes CASSLYSTEAFF. The chain joins TRBV7-8 to TRBJ1-1, with D unclear. The germline V gene has CDR1 SGHVS and CDR2 FQNEAQ. Trimming left V 5 bases short and J 5 bases short, with 9 bases between. This CDR3 is built from 12 residues.

The chain recombines TRBV11-3 with TRBJ2-4; TRBD1 might be the D (5 bases). This CDR3 comprises 18 residues. In germline, CDR1 is SGHNT, CDR2 YENEEA. V was trimmed by 4 bases and J by 2 bases, leaving 21 bases between them. The CDR3: CASSSRNQGAGPKNIQYF. The CDR3 DNA reads TGTGCCAGCAGCTCCAGAAACCAAGGGGCCGGGCCCAAAAACATTCAGTACTTC.

The V gene is TRBV5-1, the J gene TRBJ2-3; 15 nucleotides line up with TRBD2. The V gene end was trimmed by 0 bases and the J gene end by 0 bases; junction bases not matched to a gene: 2. This CDR3 region has 18 residues. The V gene's germline CDR1 is SGHRS and CDR2 YFSETQ. The CDR3 is CASSLGTSGRASTDTQYF. The CDR3 bases are TGCGCCAGCAGCTTGGGGACTAGCGGGAGGGCTAGCACAGATACGCAGTATTTT.

The chain employs TRBV5-5 and TRBJ1-2; 8 positions agree with TRBD1. V lost 1 base and J lost 4; bases outside the gene matches: 18. CDR3 length: 19 amino acids. Germline V gene data show CDR1 as SGHKS and CDR2 as YYEKEE (reference sequence). Here the CDR3 reads CASSLRAGGHFLMPYGYTF. In DNA, the CDR3 is TGTGCCAGCAGCTTGCGGGCAGGGGGCCATTTCCTGATGCCCTATGGCTACACCTTC.

The J gene is TRBJ2-7, the V gene TRBV6-5, with 9 bases identical to TRBD1. J lost 5 bases, V lost 5 bases, and 4 bases had no gene match. This CDR3 has 13 amino acids. CDR1 is MNHEY and CDR2 is SVGAGI in the germline V gene. Here the CDR3 reads CASSRDREHEQYF. CDR3 sequence (DNA): TGTGCCAGCAGTCGGGACAGGGAACACGAGCAGTACTTC.

The chain combines TRBV6-5 with TRBJ2-5, with 7 bases matching TRBD2. CDR1 is MNHEY and CDR2 is SVGAGI in the germline V gene. Trimming removed 4 bases from V and 2 bases from J; junction bases left unmatched: 7. CDR3 length equals 15 residues. Here the CDR3 reads CASSWGGAVQETQYF. CDR3 DNA: TGTGCCAGCAGTTGGGGAGGGGCGGTTCAAGAGACCCAGTACTTC.

V usage is TRBV19 and J usage is TRBJ1-1, with 9 bases fitting TRBD1. V lost 5 bases to trimming and J lost 2 bases; unmatched junction nucleotides: 9. Germline values: CDR1 LNHDA, CDR2 SQIVND (reference sequence). The CDR3 is made up of 16 amino acids. CDR3 bases: TGTGCCAGTAGTCTGAATCCGGGACAGGGCAACACTGAAGCTTTCTTT. It specifies CASSLNPGQGNTEAFF.

V and J are TRBV11-2 and TRBJ2-7, with D hard to call. CDR1 SGHAT and CDR2 FQNNGV come from the germline V gene. V was pared by 7 bases and J by 2 bases, with 18 bases between. The CDR3 totals 15 residues. The CDR3 reads CASTFGHTGTYEQYF. In DNA, the CDR3 is TGTGCCAGCACCTTCGGTCATACTGGAACCTACGAGCAGTACTTC.

The CDR3 loop is CASSLDRTYEQYF. Written as DNA, the CDR3 is TGTGCCAGCAGTTTAGACAGAACCTACGAGCAGTACTTC. The rearrangement links TRBV12-3 or TRBV12-4 to TRBJ2-7, with no clear D. V was clipped by 1 base and J by 2 bases, with 6 bases between them. The CDR3 has 13 amino acids.

A note on this clone: A junction boundary mismatches the germline segment, possibly from a read error. V usage is TRBV11-3 and J usage is TRBJ2-2; D is unclear. The CDR3 extends over 14 amino acids. Looked up from germline, CDR1 is SGHNT and CDR2 is YENEEA. The CDR3 DNA reads TGTGTCAGCAGCTTTTTTTGGGGAAGGGGGGAGCTGTTTTTT. This sequence encodes CVSSFFWGRGELFF.

J is TRBJ2-7 and V is TRBV2, with D perhaps given as TRBD1 or TRBD2 (5 bases each). This CDR3 contains 15 residues. V lost 6 bases, J lost 2 bases, and 17 bases lay in between. Germline lookup yields CDR1 SNHLY and CDR2 FYNNEI. CDR3 coding DNA: TGTGCCAGCAGGGGGGAGCGAGAAATAACCTACGAGCAGTACTTC. Encoded protein: CASRGEREITYEQYF.